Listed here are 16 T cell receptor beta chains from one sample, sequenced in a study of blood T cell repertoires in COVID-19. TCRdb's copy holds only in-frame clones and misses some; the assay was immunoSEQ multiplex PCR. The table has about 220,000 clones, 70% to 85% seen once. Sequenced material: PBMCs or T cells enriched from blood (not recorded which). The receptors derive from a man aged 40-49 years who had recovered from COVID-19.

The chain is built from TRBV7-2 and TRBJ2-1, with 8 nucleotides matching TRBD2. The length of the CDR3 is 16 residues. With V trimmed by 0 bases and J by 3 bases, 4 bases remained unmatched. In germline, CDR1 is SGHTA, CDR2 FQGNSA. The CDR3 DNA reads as TGTGCCAGCAGCTTAGCTAGCGGGATCGTCTACAATGAGCAGTTCTTC. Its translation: CASSLASGIVYNEQFF.

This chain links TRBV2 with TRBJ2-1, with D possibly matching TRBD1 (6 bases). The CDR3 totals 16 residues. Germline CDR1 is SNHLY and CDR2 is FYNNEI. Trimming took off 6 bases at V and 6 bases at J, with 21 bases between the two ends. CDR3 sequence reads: CASRGTGHRTSNEQFF. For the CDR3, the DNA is TGTGCCAGCAGAGGTACGGGACATCGTACGAGCAATGAGCAGTTCTTC.

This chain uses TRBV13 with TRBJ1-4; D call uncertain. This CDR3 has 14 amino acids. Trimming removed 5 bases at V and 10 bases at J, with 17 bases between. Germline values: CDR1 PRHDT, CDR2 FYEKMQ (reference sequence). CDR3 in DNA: TGTGCCAGCAGCCCCCCTTCAAGCGGAGGAAAACTGTTTTTT. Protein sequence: CASSPPSSGGKLFF.

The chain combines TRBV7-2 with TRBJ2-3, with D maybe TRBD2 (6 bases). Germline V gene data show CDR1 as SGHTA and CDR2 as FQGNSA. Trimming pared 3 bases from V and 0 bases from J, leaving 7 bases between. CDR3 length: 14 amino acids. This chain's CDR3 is CASSFGGSTDTQYF. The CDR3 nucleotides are TGTGCCAGCAGCTTTGGGGGGAGCACAGATACGCAGTATTTT.

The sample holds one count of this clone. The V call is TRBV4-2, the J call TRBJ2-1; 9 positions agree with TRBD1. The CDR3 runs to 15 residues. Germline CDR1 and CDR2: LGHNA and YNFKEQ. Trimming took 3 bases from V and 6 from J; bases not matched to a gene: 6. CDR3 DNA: TGTGCCAGCAGCCAGTGGGACAGGGAGGGCAATGAGCAGTTCTTC. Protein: CASSQWDREGNEQFF.

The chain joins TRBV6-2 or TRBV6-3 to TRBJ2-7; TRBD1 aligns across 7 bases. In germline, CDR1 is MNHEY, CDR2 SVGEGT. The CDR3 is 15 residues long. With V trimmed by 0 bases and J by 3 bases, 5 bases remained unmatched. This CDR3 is CASSYSRDRVYEQYF. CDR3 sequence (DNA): TGTGCCAGCAGTTACTCGAGAGACAGGGTCTACGAGCAGTACTTC.

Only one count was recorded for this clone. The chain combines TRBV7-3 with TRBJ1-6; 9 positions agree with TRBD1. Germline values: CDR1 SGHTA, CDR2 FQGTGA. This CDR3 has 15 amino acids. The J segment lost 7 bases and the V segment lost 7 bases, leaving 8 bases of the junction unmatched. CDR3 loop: CASTWDGTGNSPLHF. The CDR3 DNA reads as TGTGCCAGCACCTGGGATGGGACAGGGAATTCACCCCTCCACTTT.

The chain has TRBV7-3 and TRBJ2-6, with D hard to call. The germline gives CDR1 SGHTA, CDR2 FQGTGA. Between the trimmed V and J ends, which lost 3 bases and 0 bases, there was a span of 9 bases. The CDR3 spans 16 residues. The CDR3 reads CASSFQPSSGANVLTF. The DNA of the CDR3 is TGTGCCAGCAGCTTTCAACCGAGCTCTGGGGCCAACGTCCTGACTTTC.

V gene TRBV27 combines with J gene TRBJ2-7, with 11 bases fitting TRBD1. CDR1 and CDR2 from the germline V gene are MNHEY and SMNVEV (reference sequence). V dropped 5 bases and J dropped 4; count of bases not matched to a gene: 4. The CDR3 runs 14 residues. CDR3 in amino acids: CASSAGTGGYEQYF. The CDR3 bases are TGTGCCAGCAGTGCCGGGACAGGGGGTTACGAGCAGTACTTC.

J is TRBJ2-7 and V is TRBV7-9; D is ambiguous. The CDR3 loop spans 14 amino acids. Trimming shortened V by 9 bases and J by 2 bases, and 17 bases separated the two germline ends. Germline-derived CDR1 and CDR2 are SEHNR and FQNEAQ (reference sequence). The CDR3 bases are TGTGCCAGTGATGGGCTACCTCGTCCCTACGAGCAGTACTTC. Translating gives CASDGLPRPYEQYF.

The CDR3: CASSFSSQSRELFF. Written as DNA, the CDR3 is TGTGCCAGCAGCTTTTCTTCTCAAAGCCGGGAGCTGTTTTTT. The chain combines TRBV14 with TRBJ2-2; no firm D call. V was cut by 5 bases and J by 9 bases, with 16 bases left in between. The germline CDR1 and CDR2 sequences are SGHDN and FVKESK. This CDR3 region has 14 residues. Based on the CDR3 plus reference TRBV14 and TRBJ2-2, the full variable domain is EAGVTQFPSHSVIEKGQTVTLRCDPISGHDNLYWYRRVMGKEIKFLLHFVKESKQDESGMPNNRFLAERTGGTYSTLKVQPAELEDSGVYFCASSFSSQSRELFFGEGSRLTVL.

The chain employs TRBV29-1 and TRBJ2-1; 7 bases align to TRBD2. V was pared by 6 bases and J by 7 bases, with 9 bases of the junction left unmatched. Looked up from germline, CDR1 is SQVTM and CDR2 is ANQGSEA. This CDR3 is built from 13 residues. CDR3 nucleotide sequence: TGCAGCGTGAACAGCGGGGCGCTGAATGAGCAGTTCTTC. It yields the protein CSVNSGALNEQFF.

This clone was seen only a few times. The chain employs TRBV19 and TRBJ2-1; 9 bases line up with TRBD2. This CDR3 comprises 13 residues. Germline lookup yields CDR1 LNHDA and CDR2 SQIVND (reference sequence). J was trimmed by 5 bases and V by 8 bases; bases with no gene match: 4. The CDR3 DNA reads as TGTGCCAGTGGCGCGGGAGGGGACAATGAGCAGTTCTTC. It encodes CASGAGGDNEQFF.

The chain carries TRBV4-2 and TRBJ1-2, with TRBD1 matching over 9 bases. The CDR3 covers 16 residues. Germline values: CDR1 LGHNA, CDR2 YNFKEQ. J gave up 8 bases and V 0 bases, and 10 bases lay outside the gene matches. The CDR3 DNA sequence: TGTGCCAGCAGCCAAGATTGGTTGGAACAGGGGGCAGGCTACACCTTC. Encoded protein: CASSQDWLEQGAGYTF.

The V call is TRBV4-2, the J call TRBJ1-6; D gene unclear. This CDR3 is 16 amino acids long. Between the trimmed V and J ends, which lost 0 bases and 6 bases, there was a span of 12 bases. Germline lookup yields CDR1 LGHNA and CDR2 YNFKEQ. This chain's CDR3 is CASSQDQRTANSPLHF. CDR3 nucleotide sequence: TGTGCCAGCAGCCAAGATCAGCGGACGGCTAATTCACCCCTCCACTTT.

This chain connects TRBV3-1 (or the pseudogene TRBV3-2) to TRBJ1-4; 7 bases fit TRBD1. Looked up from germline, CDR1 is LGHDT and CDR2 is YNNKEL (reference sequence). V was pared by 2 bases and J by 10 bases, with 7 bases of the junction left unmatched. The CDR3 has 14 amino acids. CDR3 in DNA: TGTGCCAGCAGCCAAATAGGGGGCGACGGAAAACTGTTTTTT. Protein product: CASSQIGGDGKLFF.